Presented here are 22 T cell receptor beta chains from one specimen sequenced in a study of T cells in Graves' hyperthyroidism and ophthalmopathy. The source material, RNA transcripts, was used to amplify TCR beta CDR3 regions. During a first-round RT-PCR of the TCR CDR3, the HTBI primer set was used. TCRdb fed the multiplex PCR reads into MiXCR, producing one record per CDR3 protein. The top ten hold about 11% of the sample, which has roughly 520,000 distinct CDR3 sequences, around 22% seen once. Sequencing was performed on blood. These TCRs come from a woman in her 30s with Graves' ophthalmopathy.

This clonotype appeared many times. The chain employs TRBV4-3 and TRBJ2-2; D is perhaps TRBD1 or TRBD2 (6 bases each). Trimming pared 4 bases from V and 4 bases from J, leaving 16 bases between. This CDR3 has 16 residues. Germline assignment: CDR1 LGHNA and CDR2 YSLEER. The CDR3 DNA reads TGCGCCAGCAGCCTAAGTAGGGGGGCCGGCACCGGGGAGCTGTTTTTT. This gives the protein CASSLSRGAGTGELFF.

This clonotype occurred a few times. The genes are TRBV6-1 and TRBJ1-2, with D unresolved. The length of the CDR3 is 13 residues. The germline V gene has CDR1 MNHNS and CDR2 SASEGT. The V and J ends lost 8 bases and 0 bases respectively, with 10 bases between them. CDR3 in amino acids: CASSGIANYGYTF. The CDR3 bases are TGTGCCAGCTCGGGGATAGCTAACTATGGCTACACCTTC.

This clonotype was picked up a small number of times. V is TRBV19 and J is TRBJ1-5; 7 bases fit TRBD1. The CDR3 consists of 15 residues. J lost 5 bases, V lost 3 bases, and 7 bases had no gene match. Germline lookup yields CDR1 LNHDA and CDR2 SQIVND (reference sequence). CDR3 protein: CASSISGDSYQPQHF. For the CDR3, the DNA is TGTGCCAGTAGTATTTCCGGGGACAGCTATCAGCCCCAGCATTTT.

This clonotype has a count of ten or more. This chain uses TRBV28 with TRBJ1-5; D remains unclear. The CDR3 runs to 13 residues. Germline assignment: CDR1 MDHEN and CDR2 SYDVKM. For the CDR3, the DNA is TGTGCTCATACCGATTATAGCAATCAGCCCCAGCATTTT. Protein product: CAHTDYSNQPQHF. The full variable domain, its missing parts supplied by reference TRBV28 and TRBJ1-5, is DVKVTQSSRYLVKRTGEKVFLECVQDMDHENMFWYRQDPGLGLRLIYFSYDVKMKEKGDIPEGYSVSREKKERFSLILESASTNQTSMYLCAHTDYSNQPQHFGDGTRLSIL.

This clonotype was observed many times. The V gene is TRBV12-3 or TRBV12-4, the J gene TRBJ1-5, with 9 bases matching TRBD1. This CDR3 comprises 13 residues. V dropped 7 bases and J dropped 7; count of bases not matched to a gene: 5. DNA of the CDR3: TGTGCCAGCAATGGACAGGGGAAACAGCCCCAGCATTTT. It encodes CASNGQGKQPQHF.

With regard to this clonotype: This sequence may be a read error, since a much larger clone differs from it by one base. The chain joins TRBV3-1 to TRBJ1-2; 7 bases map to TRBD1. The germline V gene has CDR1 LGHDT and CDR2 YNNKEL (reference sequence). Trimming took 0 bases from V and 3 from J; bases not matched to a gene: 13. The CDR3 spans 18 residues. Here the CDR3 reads CASSQDSAGQSTDYGYTF. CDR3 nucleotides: TGTGCCAGCAGCCAAGACAGTGCGGGACAGTCAACGGACTATGGCTACACCTTC.

The CDR3 spells CSASLLSGRAIYEQYF. The CDR3 nucleotides are TGCAGTGCTAGTCTCCTTAGCGGGAGGGCCATCTACGAGCAGTACTTC. V usage is TRBV20-1 and J usage is TRBJ2-7; 11 nucleotides match TRBD2. V lost 3 bases to trimming and J lost 3 bases; unmatched junction nucleotides: 10. Germline CDR1 and CDR2: DFQATT and SNEGSKA (reference sequence). The CDR3 totals 16 residues.

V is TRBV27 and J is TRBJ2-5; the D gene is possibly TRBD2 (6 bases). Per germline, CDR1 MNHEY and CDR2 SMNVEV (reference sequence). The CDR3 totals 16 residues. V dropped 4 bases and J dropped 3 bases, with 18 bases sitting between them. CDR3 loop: CASSSLTGGKEETQYF. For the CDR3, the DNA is TGTGCCAGCAGTTCGTTAACCGGCGGGAAGGAAGAGACCCAGTACTTC.

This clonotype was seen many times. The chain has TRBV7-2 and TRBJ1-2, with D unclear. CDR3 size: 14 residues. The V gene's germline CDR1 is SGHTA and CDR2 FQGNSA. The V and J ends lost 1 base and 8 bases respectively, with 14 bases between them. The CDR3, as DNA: TGTGCCAGCAGCTTAGACGAGAGCCGCAGAGGCTACACCTTC. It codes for CASSLDESRRGYTF. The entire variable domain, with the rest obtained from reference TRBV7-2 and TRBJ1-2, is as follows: GAGVSQSPSNKVTEKGKDVELRCDPISGHTALYWYRQSLGQGLEFLIYFQGNSAPDKSGLPSDRFSAERTGGSVSTLTIQRTQQEDSAVYLCASSLDESRRGYTFGSGTRLTVV.

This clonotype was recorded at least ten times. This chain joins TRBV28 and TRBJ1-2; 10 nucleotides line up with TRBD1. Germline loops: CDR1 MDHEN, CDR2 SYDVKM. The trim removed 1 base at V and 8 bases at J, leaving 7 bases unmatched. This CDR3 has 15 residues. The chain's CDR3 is CASSLSETGGRGYTF. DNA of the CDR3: TGTGCCAGCAGTTTATCCGAGACAGGGGGCAGGGGCTACACCTTC.

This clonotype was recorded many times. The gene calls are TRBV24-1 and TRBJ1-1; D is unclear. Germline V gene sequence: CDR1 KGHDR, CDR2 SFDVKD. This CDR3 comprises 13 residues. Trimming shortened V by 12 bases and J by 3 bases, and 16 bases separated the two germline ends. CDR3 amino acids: CAVRGMVDTEAFF. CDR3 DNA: TGTGCCGTTCGAGGCATGGTGGACACTGAAGCTTTCTTT.

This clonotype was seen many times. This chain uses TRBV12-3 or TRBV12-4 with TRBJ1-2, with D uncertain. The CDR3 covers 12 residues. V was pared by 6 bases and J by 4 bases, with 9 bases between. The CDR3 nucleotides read TGTGCCAGCAGCAGACTCAGCTATGGCTACACCTTC. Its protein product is CASSRLSYGYTF.

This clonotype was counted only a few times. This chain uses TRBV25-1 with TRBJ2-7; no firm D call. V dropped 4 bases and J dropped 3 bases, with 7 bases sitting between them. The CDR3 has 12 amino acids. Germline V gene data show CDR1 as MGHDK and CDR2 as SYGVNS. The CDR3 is CASSGRDYEQYF. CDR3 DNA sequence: TGTGCCAGCAGTGGGCGAGACTACGAGCAGTACTTC.

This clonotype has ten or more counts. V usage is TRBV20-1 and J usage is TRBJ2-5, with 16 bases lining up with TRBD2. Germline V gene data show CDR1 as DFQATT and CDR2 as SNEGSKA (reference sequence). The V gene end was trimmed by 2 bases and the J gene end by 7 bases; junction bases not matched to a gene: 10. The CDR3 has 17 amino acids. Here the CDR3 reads CSARRTAGTSGGGTQYF. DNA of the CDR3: TGCAGTGCTAGACGGACAGCCGGGACTAGCGGGGGGGGGACCCAGTACTTC.

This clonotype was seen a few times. CDR3 nucleotide sequence: TGTGCCACCAGTGCTCGACAGGGGGCGGGCAATCAGCCCCAGCATTTT. This translates into CATSARQGAGNQPQHF. The rearrangement links TRBV24-1 to TRBJ1-5; 10 bases are shared with TRBD1. J gave up 2 bases and V 5 bases, and 5 bases lay outside the gene matches. Per the germline V gene, CDR1 is KGHDR and CDR2 is SFDVKD. This CDR3 region has 16 residues.

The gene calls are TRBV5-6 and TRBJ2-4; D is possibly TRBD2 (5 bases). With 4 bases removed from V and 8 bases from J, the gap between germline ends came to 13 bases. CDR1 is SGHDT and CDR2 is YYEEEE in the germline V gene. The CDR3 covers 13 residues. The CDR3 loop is CASSLRRADIQYF. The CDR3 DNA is TGTGCCAGCAGCCTGAGGCGGGCAGACATTCAGTACTTC.

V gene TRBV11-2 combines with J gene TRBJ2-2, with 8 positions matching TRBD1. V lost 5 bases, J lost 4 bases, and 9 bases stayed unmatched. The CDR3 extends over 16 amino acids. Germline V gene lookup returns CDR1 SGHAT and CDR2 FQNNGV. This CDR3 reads CASSPLSQGGTGELFF. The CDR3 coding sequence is TGTGCCAGCAGCCCGCTTTCACAGGGGGGCACCGGGGAGCTGTTTTTT. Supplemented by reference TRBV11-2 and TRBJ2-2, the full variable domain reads EAGVAQSPRYKIIEKRQSVAFWCNPISGHATLYWYQQILGQGPKLLIQFQNNGVVDDSQLPKDRFSAERLKGVDSTLKIQPAKLEDSAVYLCASSPLSQGGTGELFFGEGSRLTVL.

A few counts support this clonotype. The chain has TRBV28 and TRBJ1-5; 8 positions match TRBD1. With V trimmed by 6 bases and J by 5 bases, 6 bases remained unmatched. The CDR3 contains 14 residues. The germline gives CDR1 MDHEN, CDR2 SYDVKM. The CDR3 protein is CASSRQGPYQPQHF. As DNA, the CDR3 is TGTGCCAGCAGCCGACAGGGGCCCTATCAGCCCCAGCATTTT. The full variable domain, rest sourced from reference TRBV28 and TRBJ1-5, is DVKVTQSSRYLVKRTGEKVFLECVQDMDHENMFWYRQDPGLGLRLIYFSYDVKMKEKGDIPEGYSVSREKKERFSLILESASTNQTSMYLCASSRQGPYQPQHFGDGTRLSIL.

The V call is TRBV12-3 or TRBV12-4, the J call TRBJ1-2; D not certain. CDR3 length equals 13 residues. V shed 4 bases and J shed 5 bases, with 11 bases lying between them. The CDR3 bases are TGTGCCAGCAGTTCCCGGGGAGAGTATGGCTACACCTTC. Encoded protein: CASSSRGEYGYTF.

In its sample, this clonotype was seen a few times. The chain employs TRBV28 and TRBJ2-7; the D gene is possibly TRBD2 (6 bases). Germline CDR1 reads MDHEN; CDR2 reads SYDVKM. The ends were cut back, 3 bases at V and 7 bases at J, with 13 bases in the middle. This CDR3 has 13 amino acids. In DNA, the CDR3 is TGTGCCAGCAGTTTCCTCCGGGCGGGAGAGCAGTACTTC. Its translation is CASSFLRAGEQYF.

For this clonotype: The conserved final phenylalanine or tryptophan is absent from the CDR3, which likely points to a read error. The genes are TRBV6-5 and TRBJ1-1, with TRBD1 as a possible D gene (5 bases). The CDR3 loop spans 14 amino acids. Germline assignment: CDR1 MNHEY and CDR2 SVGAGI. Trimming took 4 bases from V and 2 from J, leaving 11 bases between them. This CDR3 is CASSLRGGNTEAFL. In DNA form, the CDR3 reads TGTGCCAGCAGTTTGAGGGGAGGAAACACTGAAGCTTTCTTG.

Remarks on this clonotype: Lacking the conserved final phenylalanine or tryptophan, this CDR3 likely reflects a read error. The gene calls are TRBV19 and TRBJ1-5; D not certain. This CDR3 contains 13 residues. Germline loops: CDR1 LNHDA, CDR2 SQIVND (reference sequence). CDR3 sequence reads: CVSMGRSNQPQHS. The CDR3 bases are TGTGTCAGTATGGGAAGGAGCAATCAGCCCCAGCATTCT.